The present TCR beta chain was sequenced within a study of shared clonotypes between healthy human individuals. On the study more broadly: Two women and a few men aged 18 to 49 served as donors. Study observations and caveats: Sharing across four donors was highest in naive CD4 (around 5%) and lowest in memory CD8 (approximately 0.4%).

The protocol was immunoSEQ multiplex PCR, while the TCRdb copy is restricted to in-frame clones and leaves out a portion. The sample records 660,000 or so clones, around 96% being singletons. In the naive CD8 group, cells lacked CD45RO and were positively selected for CCR7, so terminally differentiated effector memory CD45RA+ cells were left out. V was clipped by 0 bases and J by 4 bases, with 16 bases between them. The CDR3 runs 16 residues. Germline V lookup: CDR1 MNHNY, CDR2 SVGAGI (reference sequence). On this clone itself: Its antigen is undetermined.

This sequence originates from a woman in her 30s in good health. The genes are TRBV6-6 and TRBJ2-7; possible D gene TRBD2, 5 bases. The source material was naive CD8+ T cells sorted from blood. The CDR3 protein is CASSYSMPGFKYEQYF. CDR3 DNA: TGTGCCAGCAGTTACTCGATGCCGGGGTTTAAGTACGAGCAGTACTTC.